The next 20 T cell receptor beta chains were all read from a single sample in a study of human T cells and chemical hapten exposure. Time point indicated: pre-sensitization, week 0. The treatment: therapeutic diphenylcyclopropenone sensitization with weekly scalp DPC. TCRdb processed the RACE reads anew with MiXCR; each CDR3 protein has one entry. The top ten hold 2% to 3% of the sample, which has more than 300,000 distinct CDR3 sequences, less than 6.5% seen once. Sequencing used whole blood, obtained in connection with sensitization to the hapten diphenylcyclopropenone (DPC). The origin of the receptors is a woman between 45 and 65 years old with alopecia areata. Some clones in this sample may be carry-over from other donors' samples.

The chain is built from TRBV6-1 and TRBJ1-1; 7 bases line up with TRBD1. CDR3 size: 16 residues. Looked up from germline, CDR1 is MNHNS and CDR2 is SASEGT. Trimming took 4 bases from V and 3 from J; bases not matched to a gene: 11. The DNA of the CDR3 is TGTGCCAGCAGTGGCCGACAGGGCCCGGTCGACACTGAAGCTTTCTTT. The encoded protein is CASSGRQGPVDTEAFF.

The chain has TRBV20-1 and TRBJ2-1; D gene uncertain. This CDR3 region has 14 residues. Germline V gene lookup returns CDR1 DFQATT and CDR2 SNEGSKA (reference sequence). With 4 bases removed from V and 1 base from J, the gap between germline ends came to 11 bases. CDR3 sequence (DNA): TGCAGTGCTAATGAGGAAGGGTCCTACAATGAGCAGTTCTTC. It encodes CSANEEGSYNEQFF.

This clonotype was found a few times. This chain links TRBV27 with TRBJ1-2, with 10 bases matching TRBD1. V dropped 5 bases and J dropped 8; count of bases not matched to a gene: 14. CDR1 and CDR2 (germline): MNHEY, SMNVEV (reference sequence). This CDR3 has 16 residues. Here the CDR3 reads CASSPGAGQGREGYTF. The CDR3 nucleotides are TGTGCCAGCAGTCCTGGCGCGGGACAGGGGAGAGAAGGCTACACCTTC.

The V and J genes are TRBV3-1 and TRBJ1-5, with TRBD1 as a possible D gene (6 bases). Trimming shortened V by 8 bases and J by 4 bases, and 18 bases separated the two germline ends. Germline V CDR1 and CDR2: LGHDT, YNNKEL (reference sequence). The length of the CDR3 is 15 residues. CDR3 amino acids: CASGQGGGGNQPQHF. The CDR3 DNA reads TGTGCCAGCGGGCAAGGGGGAGGGGGAAATCAGCCCCAGCATTTT.

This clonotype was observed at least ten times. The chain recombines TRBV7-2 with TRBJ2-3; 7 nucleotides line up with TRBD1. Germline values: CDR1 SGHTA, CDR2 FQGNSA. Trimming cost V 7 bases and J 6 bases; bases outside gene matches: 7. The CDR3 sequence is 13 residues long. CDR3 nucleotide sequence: TGTGCCAGCAATACAGGGGCTCGGGATACGCAGTATTTT. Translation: CASNTGARDTQYF.

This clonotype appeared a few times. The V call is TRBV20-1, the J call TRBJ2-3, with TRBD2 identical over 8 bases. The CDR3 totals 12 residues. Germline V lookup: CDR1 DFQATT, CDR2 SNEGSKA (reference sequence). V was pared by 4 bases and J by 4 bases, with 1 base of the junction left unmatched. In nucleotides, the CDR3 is TGCAGTGCTACGGGACTAGCAGATACGCAGTATTTT. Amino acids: CSATGLADTQYF.

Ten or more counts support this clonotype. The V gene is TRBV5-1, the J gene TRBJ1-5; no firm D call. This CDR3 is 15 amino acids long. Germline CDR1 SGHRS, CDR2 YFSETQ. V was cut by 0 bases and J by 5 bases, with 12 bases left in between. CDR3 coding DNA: TGCGCCAGCAGCTTGGATCCAGCCGGGGATCAGCCCCAGCATTTT. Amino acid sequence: CASSLDPAGDQPQHF.

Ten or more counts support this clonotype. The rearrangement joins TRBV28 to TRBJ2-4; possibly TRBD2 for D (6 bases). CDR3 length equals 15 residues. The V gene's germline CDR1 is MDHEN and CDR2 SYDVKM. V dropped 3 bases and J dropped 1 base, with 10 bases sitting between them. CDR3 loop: CASSFHGGAKNIQYF. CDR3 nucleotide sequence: TGTGCCAGCAGTTTCCACGGGGGTGCCAAAAACATTCAGTACTTC.

CDR3 sequence: CASSPRDRSNTEAFF. CDR3 coding DNA: TGTGCCAGCAGTCCCAGGGACAGATCGAACACTGAAGCTTTCTTT. The rearrangement links TRBV12-3 or TRBV12-4 to TRBJ1-1; 7 bases match TRBD1. V gave up 5 bases and J gave up 1 base; unmatched junction bases: 7. This CDR3 has 15 amino acids.

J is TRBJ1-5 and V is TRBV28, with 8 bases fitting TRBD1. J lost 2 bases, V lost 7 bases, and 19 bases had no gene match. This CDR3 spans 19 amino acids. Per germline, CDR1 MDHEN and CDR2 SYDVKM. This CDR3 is CASKGRQGPSTAGNQPQHF. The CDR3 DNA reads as TGTGCCAGCAAGGGGCGACAGGGGCCTTCAACTGCGGGCAATCAGCCCCAGCATTTT.

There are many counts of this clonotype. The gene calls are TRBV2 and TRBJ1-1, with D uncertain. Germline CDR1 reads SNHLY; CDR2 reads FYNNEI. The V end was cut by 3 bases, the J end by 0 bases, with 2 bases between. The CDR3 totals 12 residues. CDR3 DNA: TGTGCCAGCAGTGACTTGAACACTGAAGCTTTCTTT. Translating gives CASSDLNTEAFF.

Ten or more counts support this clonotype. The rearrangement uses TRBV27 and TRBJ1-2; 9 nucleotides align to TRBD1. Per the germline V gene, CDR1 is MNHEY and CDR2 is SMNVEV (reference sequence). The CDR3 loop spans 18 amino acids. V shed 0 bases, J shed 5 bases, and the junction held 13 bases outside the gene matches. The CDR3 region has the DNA TGTGCCAGCAGTTTATCGAGGTTCCCGGGACAGGGAATTTATGGCTACACCTTC. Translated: CASSLSRFPGQGIYGYTF.

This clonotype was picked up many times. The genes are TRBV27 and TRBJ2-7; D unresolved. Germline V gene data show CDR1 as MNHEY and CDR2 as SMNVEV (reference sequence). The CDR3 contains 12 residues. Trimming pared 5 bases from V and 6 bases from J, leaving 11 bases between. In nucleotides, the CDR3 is TGTGCCAGCAGTGCGAACGGGTTCGAGCAGTACTTC. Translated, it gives CASSANGFEQYF.

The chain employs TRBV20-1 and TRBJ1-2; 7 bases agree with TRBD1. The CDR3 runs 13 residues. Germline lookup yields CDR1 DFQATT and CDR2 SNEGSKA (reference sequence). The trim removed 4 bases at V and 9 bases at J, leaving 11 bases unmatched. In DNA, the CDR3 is TGCAGTGCTAATGATCGACAGGGACTAAGCTACACCTTC. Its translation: CSANDRQGLSYTF.

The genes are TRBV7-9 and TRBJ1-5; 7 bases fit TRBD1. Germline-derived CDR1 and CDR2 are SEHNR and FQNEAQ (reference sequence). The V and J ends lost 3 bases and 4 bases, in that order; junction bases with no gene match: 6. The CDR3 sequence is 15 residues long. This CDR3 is CASSFDREPNQPQHF. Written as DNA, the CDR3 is TGTGCCAGCAGCTTCGACAGGGAGCCTAATCAGCCCCAGCATTTT.

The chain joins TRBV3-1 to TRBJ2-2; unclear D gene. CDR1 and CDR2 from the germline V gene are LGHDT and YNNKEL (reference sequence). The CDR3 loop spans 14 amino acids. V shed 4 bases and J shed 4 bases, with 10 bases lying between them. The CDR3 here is CASSLQVFTGELFF. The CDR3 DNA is TGTGCCAGCAGCCTCCAGGTCTTCACCGGGGAGCTGTTTTTT.

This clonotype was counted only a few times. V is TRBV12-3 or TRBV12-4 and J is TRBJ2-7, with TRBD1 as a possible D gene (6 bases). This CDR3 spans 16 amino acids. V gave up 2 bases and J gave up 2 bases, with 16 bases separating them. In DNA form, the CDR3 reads TGTGCCAGCAGTTTAAGTGGCGCAGGGGCCCCCTACGAGCAGTACTTC. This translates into CASSLSGAGAPYEQYF.

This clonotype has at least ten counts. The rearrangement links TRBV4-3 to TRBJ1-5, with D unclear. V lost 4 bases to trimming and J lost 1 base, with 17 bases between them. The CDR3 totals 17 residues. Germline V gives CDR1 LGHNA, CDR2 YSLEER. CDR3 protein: CASSLSRNLGSNQPQHF. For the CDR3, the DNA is TGCGCCAGCAGCCTCTCCCGCAATTTGGGCAGCAATCAGCCCCAGCATTTT.

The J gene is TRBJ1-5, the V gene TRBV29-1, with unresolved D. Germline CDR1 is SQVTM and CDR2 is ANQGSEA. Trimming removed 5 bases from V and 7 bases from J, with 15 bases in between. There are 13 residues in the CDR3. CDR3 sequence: CSVSESDLQPQHF. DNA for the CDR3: TGCAGCGTTTCGGAGAGCGATCTGCAGCCCCAGCATTTT. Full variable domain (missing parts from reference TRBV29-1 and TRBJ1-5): SAVISQKPSRDICQRGTSLTIQCQVDSQVTMMFWYRQQPGQSLTLIATANQGSEATYESGFVIDKFPISRPNLTFSTLTVSNMSPEDSSIYLCSVSESDLQPQHFGDGTRLSIL.

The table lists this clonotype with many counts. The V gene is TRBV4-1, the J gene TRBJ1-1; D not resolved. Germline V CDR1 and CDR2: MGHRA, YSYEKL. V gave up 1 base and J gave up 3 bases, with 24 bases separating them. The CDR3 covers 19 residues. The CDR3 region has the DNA TGCGCCAGCAGCCAAGGAAGAATCGTGAGTATCAGTGGGGACACTGAAGCTTTCTTT. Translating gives CASSQGRIVSISGDTEAFF.